A single sample is the source of the 25 T cell receptor beta chains below, sequenced in a study of CD8+CD57+ T cells in acquired aplastic anemia. Template material for TCR beta VDJ and CDR3 profiling consisted of genomic DNA. Via MiXCR, TCRdb re-called the reads, giving one row per CDR3 protein. This sample carries fewer than 200,000 distinct CDR3 sequences, about 64% of them seen once, and the ten largest clones take 45% to 55%. Sample: sorted CD4+, CD8+, or CD8+CD57+ T cells (not recorded which) from PBMCs. These receptors all come from a human donor in good health.

This chain links TRBV4-3 with TRBJ1-2; 11 nucleotides line up with TRBD1. V lost 5 bases to trimming and J lost 4 bases; unmatched junction nucleotides: 6. CDR1 LGHNA and CDR2 YSLEER come from the germline V gene. The CDR3 runs to 15 residues. As DNA, the CDR3 is TGCGCCAGCAGCAGGACAGGGGGCTTTAGCTATGGCTACACCTTC. It is translated as CASSRTGGFSYGYTF.

V and J are TRBV15 and TRBJ1-2, with D uncertain. The CDR3 extends over 16 amino acids. V was shortened by 1 base and J by 4 bases, with 16 bases between the two germline ends. The germline CDR1 and CDR2 sequences are LNHNV and YYDKDF (reference sequence). The CDR3 spells CATSRGGGDGIYGYTF. The DNA for the CDR3 is TGTGCCACCAGCAGAGGTGGAGGAGACGGGATCTATGGCTACACCTTC. The full variable domain, rest sourced from reference TRBV15 and TRBJ1-2, is DAMVIQNPRYQVTQFGKPVTLSCSQTLNHNVMYWYQQKSSQAPKLLFHYYDKDFNNEADTPDNFQSRRPNTSFCFLDIRSPGLGDTAMYLCATSRGGGDGIYGYTFGSGTRLTVV.

Turning to this clonotype: Compared with germline, one end of the junction differs, possibly owing to a read error. This chain uses TRBV20-1 with TRBJ2-7; 8 bases match TRBD2. Germline CDR1 and CDR2: DFQATT and SNEGSKA (reference sequence). This CDR3 contains 19 residues. CDR3 in DNA: TGCAGTGCTAGAGACCCATTTACTAGCGGAAGCGTCTCCCCCTACGAGCAGTGCTTC. It is translated as CSARDPFTSGSVSPYEQCF.

The chain recombines TRBV20-1 with TRBJ2-2, with 8 bases fitting TRBD1. Trimming cost V 4 bases and J 3 bases; bases outside gene matches: 4. The CDR3 contains 14 residues. The germline V gene has CDR1 DFQATT and CDR2 SNEGSKA (reference sequence). The CDR3 DNA sequence: TGCAGTGCTACCCGGACAGGGCACACCGGGGAGCTGTTTTTT. Translated: CSATRTGHTGELFF.

The chain links TRBV30 to TRBJ1-1, with TRBD1 identical over 7 bases. The trim removed 4 bases at V and 4 bases at J, leaving 9 bases unmatched. There are 14 residues in the CDR3. CDR1 is GTSNPN, CDR2 SVGIG, per germline (reference sequence). CDR3 bases: TGTGCCTGGAAGGGAGACAGGGTCTCCACTGAAGCTTTCTTT. Protein sequence: CAWKGDRVSTEAFF.

This chain joins TRBV20-1 and TRBJ2-1; TRBD1 aligns across 7 bases. The CDR3 has 14 amino acids. The germline V gene encodes CDR1 DFQATT and CDR2 SNEGSKA (reference sequence). V trimming: 3 bases; J trimming: 4 bases; junction bases outside the gene matches: 6. CDR3 region: CSARGRGTYNEQFF. The CDR3 nucleotides are TGCAGTGCTAGGGGCAGGGGGACGTACAATGAGCAGTTCTTC.

This clonotype appeared a few times. The rearrangement uses TRBV7-2 and TRBJ2-7, with 10 bases fitting TRBD2. J was trimmed by 2 bases and V by 1 base; bases with no gene match: 2. Germline values: CDR1 SGHTA, CDR2 FQGNSA. The CDR3 has 15 amino acids. CDR3 protein: CASSLGSGRAYEQYF. The CDR3 DNA is TGTGCCAGCAGCTTAGGAAGCGGGAGGGCCTACGAGCAGTACTTC. Full variable domain (rest looked up from reference TRBV7-2 and TRBJ2-7): GAGVSQSPSNKVTEKGKDVELRCDPISGHTALYWYRQSLGQGLEFLIYFQGNSAPDKSGLPSDRFSAERTGGSVSTLTIQRTQQEDSAVYLCASSLGSGRAYEQYFGPGTRLTVT.

This clonotype came up many times. The gene calls are TRBV24-1 and TRBJ2-1; the match to TRBD2 covers 13 bases. The CDR3 spans 16 residues. Germline loops: CDR1 KGHDR, CDR2 SFDVKD. The J segment lost 5 bases and the V segment lost 3 bases, leaving 3 bases of the junction unmatched. CDR3 loop: CATSDRGLAGDNEQFF. Written as DNA, the CDR3 is TGTGCCACCAGTGATCGCGGACTAGCGGGGGACAATGAGCAGTTCTTC.

The chain is built from TRBV20-1 and TRBJ2-1, with TRBD2 identical over 7 bases. Germline CDR1 is DFQATT and CDR2 is SNEGSKA (reference sequence). The CDR3 covers 12 residues. In DNA form, the CDR3 reads TGCAGCGGGCGGAGGGAGGGAGGAGAGCAGTTCTTC. Its protein is CSGRREGGEQFF.

V and J are TRBV5-1 and TRBJ1-1; maybe TRBD1 (6 bases). This CDR3 comprises 13 residues. Trimming shortened V by 3 bases and J by 8 bases, and 14 bases separated the two germline ends. Per the germline V gene, CDR1 is SGHRS and CDR2 is YFSETQ. Here the CDR3 reads CASSWAPGQEAFF. DNA for the CDR3: TGCGCCAGCAGCTGGGCACCGGGACAAGAAGCTTTCTTT.

With respect to this clonotype: The junction does not match germline at one end; this may be a read error. The rearrangement uses TRBV3-1 and TRBJ2-1; a possible D gene is TRBD2 (6 bases). In germline, CDR1 is LGHDT, CDR2 YNNKEL (reference sequence). The CDR3 extends over 15 amino acids. The CDR3 is CASSEEGSGNNERLF. CDR3 bases: TGTGCCAGCAGCGAGGAGGGGAGTGGAAACAATGAGCGGCTCTTC.

This clonotype was counted ten times or more. The chain has TRBV11-2 and TRBJ2-3, with 8 bases fitting TRBD2. The CDR3 is 13 residues long. Germline CDR1 SGHAT, CDR2 FQNNGV. The V gene end was trimmed by 1 base and the J gene end by 9 bases; junction bases not matched to a gene: 3. CDR3 nucleotides: TGTGCCAGCAGCTTAGGGAGCGGGAGCACGCAGTATTTT. It yields the protein CASSLGSGSTQYF.

The sample holds a few counts of this clonotype. The chain recombines TRBV10-3 with TRBJ2-7; 7 bases fit TRBD1. Germline V lookup: CDR1 ENHRY, CDR2 SYGVKD. The length of the CDR3 is 13 residues. Trimming removed 6 bases from V and 2 bases from J; junction bases left unmatched: 4. This chain's CDR3 is CAIRSGQAYEQYF. As DNA, the CDR3 is TGTGCCATCAGGTCCGGACAGGCCTACGAGCAGTACTTC.

J is TRBJ1-5 and V is TRBV7-4, with D perhaps matching TRBD1 (5 bases). The CDR3 length is 16 residues. The germline V and J ends were trimmed by 1 base and 2 bases, with 12 bases remaining between them. Germline-derived CDR1 and CDR2 are SGHVT and SQSDAQ. CDR3 loop: CASSLGGRVGNQPQHF. CDR3 nucleotides: TGTGCCAGCAGCTTAGGTGGCAGGGTTGGCAATCAGCCCCAGCATTTT.

The genes are TRBV11-2 and TRBJ2-7, with TRBD1 matching over 7 bases. This CDR3 region has 15 residues. V dropped 0 bases and J dropped 2; count of bases not matched to a gene: 4. Germline V gene lookup returns CDR1 SGHAT and CDR2 FQNNGV. Here the CDR3 DNA reads TGTGCCAGCAGCTTAGACCCAACAGGGGCCTACGAGCAGTACTTC. Translated: CASSLDPTGAYEQYF.

The chain joins TRBV6-5 to TRBJ1-2, with 9 bases identical to TRBD1. CDR1 and CDR2 from the germline V gene are MNHEY and SVGAGI. The CDR3 has 15 residues. With V trimmed by 4 bases and J by 8 bases, 11 bases remained unmatched. The CDR3 reads CASSFRHRGRGGYTF. CDR3 sequence (DNA): TGTGCCAGCAGTTTCCGCCACAGGGGGCGTGGGGGCTACACCTTC.

The genes are TRBV25-1 and TRBJ1-6, with D possibly TRBD1 on 6 matching bases. The CDR3 runs to 16 residues. CDR1 and CDR2 (germline): MGHDK, SYGVNS. With 4 bases removed from V and 7 bases from J, the gap between germline ends came to 17 bases. The CDR3: CASSAPRGDGNSPLHF. The CDR3 DNA is TGTGCCAGCAGTGCCCCGAGGGGGGACGGGAATTCACCCCTCCACTTT.

This clonotype was counted ten times or more. The gene calls are TRBV30 and TRBJ2-3; 7 bases are shared with TRBD2. CDR1 and CDR2 from the germline V gene are GTSNPN and SVGIG (reference sequence). This CDR3 has 12 amino acids. After removal of 3 bases from V and 8 bases from J, the junction contained 5 bases not matched to a gene. This chain's CDR3 is CAWRVAGATQYF. The CDR3 DNA reads as TGTGCCTGGAGAGTGGCGGGAGCTACGCAGTATTTT.

In its sample, this clonotype was seen a few times. The chain joins TRBV9 to TRBJ2-7, with D hard to call. The CDR3 is 13 amino acids. In germline, CDR1 is SGDLS, CDR2 YYNGEE. V lost 4 bases and J 5 bases, leaving 13 bases between the germline ends. For the CDR3, the DNA is TGTGCCAGCAGCCCTCGTCCTGGTAACGAGCAGTACTTC. Encoded protein: CASSPRPGNEQYF.

Only a few counts were recorded for this clonotype. This chain joins TRBV5-1 and TRBJ2-5; possibly TRBD2 for D (6 bases). Germline CDR1 and CDR2: SGHRS and YFSETQ. CDR3 length: 14 amino acids. Trimming took 4 bases from V and 1 from J, leaving 11 bases between them. Here the CDR3 DNA reads TGCGCCAGCAGCGTGACGGGAGTCCAAGAGACCCAGTACTTC. Amino acids: CASSVTGVQETQYF.

The chain employs TRBV28 and TRBJ1-1; D not certain. From germline, CDR1 is MDHEN and CDR2 SYDVKM. Trimming pared 4 bases from V and 11 bases from J, leaving 20 bases between. This CDR3 region has 14 residues. The CDR3 here is CASSSFGPLQTAFF. In DNA form, the CDR3 reads TGTGCCAGCAGTTCATTCGGACCACTCCAGACGGCTTTCTTT.

The V call is TRBV5-6, the J call TRBJ2-5, with D perhaps matching TRBD2 (5 bases). V was shortened by 1 base and J by 5 bases, with 12 bases between the two germline ends. The CDR3 has 14 amino acids. The germline V gene encodes CDR1 SGHDT and CDR2 YYEEEE. The CDR3 DNA is TGTGCCAGCAGCTTGCGCCCCGGGGAGGAGACCCAGTACTTC. The encoded protein is CASSLRPGEETQYF.

The gene calls are TRBV2 and TRBJ2-1, with D unclear. Germline values: CDR1 SNHLY, CDR2 FYNNEI. This CDR3 is built from 13 residues. V was trimmed by 10 bases and J by 8 bases, leaving 18 bases between them. The CDR3 reads CATTRPNWDEQFF. CDR3 bases: TGTGCCACGACTCGACCTAATTGGGATGAGCAGTTCTTC.

V gene TRBV7-2 combines with J gene TRBJ2-5; D perhaps matches TRBD1 (6 bases). CDR1 is SGHTA and CDR2 is FQGNSA in the germline V gene. The CDR3 extends over 15 amino acids. The V gene lost 4 bases and the J gene lost 1 base, with 13 bases spanning the gap. CDR3 in amino acids: CASSSQRTVQETQYF. The CDR3 DNA follows: TGTGCCAGCAGCTCACAAAGGACAGTCCAAGAGACCCAGTACTTC.

J is TRBJ1-2 and V is TRBV10-3, with a possible D match to TRBD1 (6 bases). Germline CDR1 is ENHRY and CDR2 is SYGVKD. Trimming shortened V by 3 bases and J by 1 base, and 12 bases separated the two germline ends. This CDR3 is built from 15 residues. The CDR3 DNA sequence: TGTGCCATCAGTGAAGGAAGGGGGAGTAACTATGGCTACACCTTC. Translated: CAISEGRGSNYGYTF.